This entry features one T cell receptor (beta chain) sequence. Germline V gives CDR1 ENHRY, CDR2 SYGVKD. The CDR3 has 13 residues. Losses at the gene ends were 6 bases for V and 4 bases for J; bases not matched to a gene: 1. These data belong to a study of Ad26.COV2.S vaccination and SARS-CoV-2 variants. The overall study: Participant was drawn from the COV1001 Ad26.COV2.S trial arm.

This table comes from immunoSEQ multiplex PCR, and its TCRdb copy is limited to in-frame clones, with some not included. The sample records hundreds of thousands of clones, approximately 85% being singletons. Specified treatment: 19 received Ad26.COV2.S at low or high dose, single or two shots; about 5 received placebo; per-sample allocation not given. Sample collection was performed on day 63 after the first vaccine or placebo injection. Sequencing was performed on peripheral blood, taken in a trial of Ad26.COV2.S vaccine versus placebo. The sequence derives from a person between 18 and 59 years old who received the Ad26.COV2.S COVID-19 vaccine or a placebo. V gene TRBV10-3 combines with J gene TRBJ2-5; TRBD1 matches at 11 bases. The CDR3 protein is CAIRGQGGETQYF. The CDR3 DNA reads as TGTGCCATCAGGGGACAGGGGGGAGAGACCCAGTACTTC.